The 27 T cell receptor beta chains listed next were all sequenced from one sample in a study of blood T cell repertoires in COVID-19. Sequencing used immunoSEQ multiplex PCR; TCRdb keeps in-frame clones, though not all of them. In the table there are roughly 320,000 clones, approximately 85% of which are singletons. The sample taken for sequencing was peripheral blood. The origin of the receptors is a human donor in a cohort sampled during active COVID-19.

The V gene is TRBV6-5, the J gene TRBJ1-6, with D perhaps TRBD1 (6 bases). The CDR3 sequence is 15 residues long. CDR1 and CDR2 (germline): MNHEY, SVGAGI. The ends were cut back, 8 bases at V and 2 bases at J, with 13 bases in the middle. CDR3 nucleotide sequence: TGTGCCAGCGATGGCGGACAGACCTATAATTCACCCCTCCACTTT. Translated, it gives CASDGGQTYNSPLHF.

This chain connects TRBV28 to TRBJ2-7, with 11 bases fitting TRBD1. V dropped 4 bases and J dropped 7; count of bases not matched to a gene: 9. The germline CDR1 and CDR2 sequences are MDHEN and SYDVKM. The CDR3 runs 15 residues. CDR3 amino acids: CASSSSGQGAREQYF. In DNA form, the CDR3 reads TGTGCCAGCAGTTCCTCCGGACAGGGGGCCCGGGAGCAGTACTTC.

This clone was counted a few times. The genes are TRBV6-6 and TRBJ1-2; D possibly corresponds to TRBD1 (6 bases). Trimming stripped 2 bases from V and 6 bases from J, with 13 bases between. The CDR3 totals 14 residues. Germline CDR1 and CDR2: MNHNY and SVGAGI (reference sequence). The CDR3 here is CASSYVGGTNGYTF. The CDR3, as DNA: TGTGCCAGCAGTTACGTGGGGGGGACAAATGGCTACACCTTC.

The table lists this clone with a few counts. V usage is TRBV7-9 and J usage is TRBJ2-4; D remains unclear. Germline V CDR1 and CDR2: SEHNR, FQNEAQ (reference sequence). V shed 4 bases and J shed 5 bases, with 9 bases lying between them. The CDR3 runs 13 residues. The DNA of the CDR3 is TGTGCCAGCAGCTCAACTGAACAAAACATTCAGTACTTC. Translation: CASSSTEQNIQYF.

This chain links TRBV10-2 with TRBJ1-2, with a possible D match to TRBD1 (5 bases). CDR3 length: 14 residues. Trimming pared 3 bases from V and 1 base from J, leaving 9 bases between. Germline V gene data show CDR1 as WSHSY and CDR2 as SAAADI. Here the CDR3 DNA reads TGCGCCAGCAGTGAATTAGACAGTAACTATGGCTACACCTTC. Translated, it gives CASSELDSNYGYTF.

This clone was detected only a few times. The chain combines TRBV30 with TRBJ1-5, with D unclear. CDR1 GTSNPN and CDR2 SVGIG come from the germline V gene (reference sequence). The CDR3 has 11 amino acids. Trimming stripped 3 bases from V and 9 bases from J, with 9 bases between. The CDR3 DNA reads as TGTGCCTGGAGGGGCGCCGGGCCCCAGCATTTT. This encodes CAWRGAGPQHF. The entire variable domain, with the rest obtained from reference TRBV30 and TRBJ1-5, is as follows: SQTIHQWPATLVQPVGSPLSLECTVEGTSNPNLYWYRQAAGRGLQLLFYSVGIGQISSEVPQNLSASRPQDRQFILSSKKLLLSDSGFYLCAWRGAGPQHFGDGTRLSIL.

The rearrangement uses TRBV24-1 and TRBJ1-6, with D uncertain. The germline V gene has CDR1 KGHDR and CDR2 SFDVKD. The CDR3 has 13 residues. V lost 4 bases, J lost 10 bases, and 10 bases lay in between. In nucleotides, the CDR3 is TGTGCCACCAGTGAGACATCCCGATCACCCCTCCACTTT. Translated, it gives CATSETSRSPLHF.

The rearrangement links TRBV6-6 to TRBJ1-1, with unresolved D. CDR3 length: 13 residues. The germline gives CDR1 MNHNY, CDR2 SVGAGI (reference sequence). Deletions cut 4 bases from V and 1 base from J, with 7 bases between. CDR3 nucleotides: TGTGCCAGCAGTTCTCGGGGGAACACTGAAGCTTTCTTT. Its translation: CASSSRGNTEAFF.

This clone was seen only a few times. The chain has TRBV7-9 and TRBJ1-5; 9 bases are a match to TRBD1. After removal of 6 bases from V and 6 bases from J, the junction contained 9 bases not matched to a gene. CDR1 and CDR2 from the germline V gene are SEHNR and FQNEAQ (reference sequence). The CDR3 extends over 15 amino acids. The CDR3 DNA follows: TGTGCCAGCAGTCCCGGGACAGGGACGGCTCAGCCCCAGCATTTT. This encodes CASSPGTGTAQPQHF.

This clone was recorded only once. The chain recombines TRBV19 with TRBJ2-1, with a weak D call TRBD1 (6 bases). The CDR3 covers 14 residues. V lost 3 bases and J lost 1, with 7 bases in between. CDR1 and CDR2 from the germline V gene are LNHDA and SQIVND (reference sequence). CDR3 residues: CASSITGSYNEQFF. In DNA, the CDR3 is TGTGCCAGTAGTATTACAGGGTCCTACAATGAGCAGTTCTTC.

The chain carries TRBV23-1 and TRBJ1-2, with 9 bases lining up with TRBD1. TRBV23-1 is an ORF for which the function is uncertain. The V and J ends lost 2 bases and 6 bases, in that order; junction bases with no gene match: 7. The CDR3 is 15 residues long. CDR3 DNA sequence: TGCGCCAGCAGTCAAATCCGGGACAGGGCGGATGGCTACACCTTC. Its protein product is CASSQIRDRADGYTF.

This chain connects TRBV5-6 to TRBJ2-7, with D unresolved. V lost 4 bases and J 4 bases, leaving 15 bases between the germline ends. Germline values: CDR1 SGHDT, CDR2 YYEEEE. CDR3 length equals 14 residues. CDR3 amino acids: CASSPTPDWYEQYF. In DNA, the CDR3 is TGTGCCAGCAGCCCCACACCCGACTGGTACGAGCAGTACTTC. The full variable domain, in which reference TRBV5-6 and TRBJ2-7 provide the parts outside the CDR3, is DAGVTQSPTHLIKTRGQQVTLRCSPKSGHDTVSWYQQALGQGPQFIFQYYEEEERQRGNFPDRFSGHQFPNYSSELNVNALLLGDSALYLCASSPTPDWYEQYFGPGTRLTVT.

V usage is TRBV4-1 and J usage is TRBJ2-3; tentatively, D is TRBD1 (5 bases). Trimming removed 0 bases at V and 2 bases at J, with 9 bases between. CDR1 is MGHRA and CDR2 is YSYEKL in the germline V gene. This CDR3 spans 15 amino acids. The CDR3 coding sequence is TGCGCCAGCAGCCAAGACCAGACAGACACAGATACGCAGTATTTT. The encoded protein is CASSQDQTDTDTQYF.

This clone showed up just a few times. The chain employs TRBV6-2 or TRBV6-3 and TRBJ1-5, with TRBD1 matching over 8 bases. From germline, CDR1 is MNHEY and CDR2 SVGEGT. With V trimmed by 6 bases and J by 0 bases, 7 bases remained unmatched. The CDR3 length is 16 residues. The CDR3 nucleotides are TGTGCCAGCAGCCCTAGGACAGGGATTAGCAATCAGCCCCAGCATTTT. This sequence encodes CASSPRTGISNQPQHF.

This clone was recorded only once. The rearrangement links TRBV24-1 to TRBJ1-4; TRBD1 matches 7 bases. The germline CDR1 and CDR2 sequences are KGHDR and SFDVKD. The CDR3 is 15 amino acids. V lost 2 bases to trimming and J lost 8 bases; unmatched junction nucleotides: 7. The CDR3 protein is CATSDSSQGSEKLFF. As DNA, the CDR3 is TGTGCCACCAGTGATTCATCACAGGGGTCCGAAAAACTGTTTTTT.

The gene calls are TRBV28 and TRBJ2-4, with a possible D match to TRBD1 (6 bases). CDR3 size: 16 residues. Germline V gives CDR1 MDHEN, CDR2 SYDVKM. V was trimmed by 6 bases and J by 3 bases, leaving 18 bases between them. Written as DNA, the CDR3 is TGTGCCAGCAGCACCACAGGGACATGGGGCAAAAACATTCAGTACTTC. It translates to CASSTTGTWGKNIQYF.

The chain is built from TRBV6-6 and TRBJ1-2; 7 positions match TRBD1. Germline loops: CDR1 MNHNY, CDR2 SVGAGI (reference sequence). V shed 6 bases, J shed 4 bases, and the junction held 11 bases outside the gene matches. This CDR3 contains 15 residues. The CDR3 sequence is CASSLGQAPSYGYTF. CDR3 bases: TGTGCCAGCAGCCTCGGACAGGCGCCCAGCTATGGCTACACCTTC.

This clone was recorded once. V is TRBV12-5 and J is TRBJ1-1, with 7 bases aligning to TRBD1. This CDR3 is built from 18 residues. The germline V gene encodes CDR1 LGHNT and CDR2 FRNRAP. The V gene end was trimmed by 3 bases and the J gene end by 1 base; junction bases not matched to a gene: 14. The chain's CDR3 is CASGFGYGWGQTNTEAFF. The CDR3 nucleotides read TGTGCTAGTGGTTTCGGCTATGGGTGGGGACAGACGAACACTGAAGCTTTCTTT.

The rearrangement uses TRBV28 and TRBJ1-2; possible D gene TRBD1, 5 bases. Germline-derived CDR1 and CDR2 are MDHEN and SYDVKM. V was shortened by 7 bases and J by 6 bases, with 27 bases between the two germline ends. This CDR3 is built from 17 residues. The CDR3 nucleotides read TGTGCCAGCACCCCTTTTGGGACTCTTCTAGGTTGGAATGGCTACACCTTC. Translation: CASTPFGTLLGWNGYTF.

This clone was picked up a small number of times. V gene TRBV7-9 combines with J gene TRBJ1-6, with D perhaps TRBD1 (5 bases). Germline lookup yields CDR1 SEHNR and CDR2 FQNEAQ (reference sequence). Trimming shortened V by 4 bases and J by 7 bases, and 17 bases separated the two germline ends. The CDR3 loop spans 16 amino acids. The CDR3 reads CASSSMGGGSNSPLHF. The CDR3 DNA reads as TGTGCCAGCAGCTCTATGGGGGGAGGGAGCAATTCACCCCTCCACTTT.

CDR3 in amino acids: CAISHSRALAGGLNEQFF. The CDR3, as DNA: TGTGCCATCAGTCACTCCCGGGCACTAGCGGGGGGACTCAATGAGCAGTTCTTC. This chain links TRBV10-3 with TRBJ2-1; 12 bases match TRBD2. The CDR3 totals 18 residues. The germline CDR1 and CDR2 sequences are ENHRY and SYGVKD. V was pared by 5 bases and J by 6 bases, with 14 bases of the junction left unmatched.

Concerning this clone itself: This same CDR3 is encoded by further DNA sequences in the sample. The gene calls are TRBV19 and TRBJ1-5; no clear D gene. Trimming pared 3 bases from V and 2 bases from J, leaving 5 bases between. This CDR3 has 13 residues. CDR1 is LNHDA, CDR2 SQIVND, per germline (reference sequence). DNA for the CDR3: TGTGCCAGTAGTATCCGTGGCAATCAGCCCCAGCATTTT. Protein product: CASSIRGNQPQHF.

The rearrangement uses TRBV5-1 and TRBJ2-3; tentatively, D is TRBD2 (5 bases). There are 15 residues in the CDR3. The V gene lost 2 bases and the J gene lost 3 bases, with 13 bases spanning the gap. CDR1 and CDR2 from the germline V gene are SGHRS and YFSETQ. The CDR3 coding sequence is TGCGCCAGCAGCTTCCGGGGAGTGGGGACAGATACGCAGTATTTT. It yields the protein CASSFRGVGTDTQYF.

This clone came up once. V is TRBV10-3 and J is TRBJ1-1; D ambiguous. Germline V gives CDR1 ENHRY, CDR2 SYGVKD. This CDR3 contains 14 residues. The V end lost 4 bases, the J end lost 2 bases, and 11 bases lay between the germline ends. This CDR3 reads CAISGGTINTEAFF. DNA for the CDR3: TGTGCCATCAGTGGAGGAACTATTAACACTGAAGCTTTCTTT.

CDR3 loop: CASSSGPTGDYGYTF. The CDR3 DNA reads TGTGCCAGCAGTTCCGGTCCGACAGGAGACTATGGCTACACCTTC. V is TRBV6-2 or TRBV6-3 and J is TRBJ1-2, with D possibly TRBD1 on 6 matching bases. Germline V gene sequence: CDR1 MNHEY, CDR2 SVGEGT. V lost 4 bases and J 3 bases, leaving 15 bases between the germline ends. The CDR3 extends over 15 amino acids.

On this clone itself: The sample has other DNA sequences that encode this CDR3 too. This chain links TRBV9 with TRBJ1-3; D gene ambiguous. Germline CDR1 SGDLS, CDR2 YYNGEE. The CDR3 extends over 13 amino acids. V lost 2 bases to trimming and J lost 4 bases, with 7 bases between them. CDR3 residues: CASSVPGGNTIYF. Written as DNA, the CDR3 is TGTGCCAGCAGCGTTCCGGGGGGAAACACCATATATTTT.

The CDR3 DNA sequence: TGTGCCAGCTCACCGATACCAGGCACCGGGGAGCTGTTTTTT. Amino acid sequence: CASSPIPGTGELFF. The chain recombines TRBV18 with TRBJ2-2; D gene unclear. Germline CDR1 and CDR2: KGHSH and LQKENI. The V gene lost 3 bases and the J gene lost 4 bases, with 9 bases spanning the gap. The CDR3 contains 14 residues.